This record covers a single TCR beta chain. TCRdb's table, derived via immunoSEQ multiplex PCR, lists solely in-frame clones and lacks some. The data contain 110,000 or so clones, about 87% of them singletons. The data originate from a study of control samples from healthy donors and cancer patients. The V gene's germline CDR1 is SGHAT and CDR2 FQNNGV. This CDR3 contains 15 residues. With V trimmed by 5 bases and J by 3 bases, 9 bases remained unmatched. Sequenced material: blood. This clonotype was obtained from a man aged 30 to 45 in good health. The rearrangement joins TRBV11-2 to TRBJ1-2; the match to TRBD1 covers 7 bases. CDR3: CASSRRQGIDYGYTF. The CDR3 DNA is TGTGCCAGCAGCCGCCGACAGGGAATTGACTATGGCTACACCTTC.